The 30 T cell receptor beta chains below come from one sample, sequenced in a study of OX40 agonist ivuxolimab in advanced cancers. Sequenced by immunoSEQ multiplex PCR; TCRdb stores in-frame clones only, minus some. The repertoire includes around 49,000 clones, more than 75% of them detected once, and about 15% sits in the top ten. Material: CD4+ or CD8+ T cells sorted from blood, obtained in a trial of the OX40 agonist ivuxolimab. All receptors derive from an adult with an advanced solid tumor such as melanoma, head and neck, liver or kidney cancer.

This chain connects TRBV4-1 to TRBJ1-2; 11 bases are a match to TRBD1. The CDR3 is 15 amino acids. Germline V gene lookup returns CDR1 MGHRA and CDR2 YSYEKL. The J segment lost 5 bases and the V segment lost 4 bases, leaving 6 bases of the junction unmatched. For the CDR3, the DNA is TGCGCCAGCAGCCCGGGGACAGGGGGTGGGTATGGCTACACCTTC. It translates to CASSPGTGGGYGYTF.

The chain recombines TRBV9 with TRBJ2-2, with a weak D call TRBD1 (6 bases). Germline V gene data show CDR1 as SGDLS and CDR2 as YYNGEE. V was cut by 4 bases and J by 0 bases, with 10 bases left in between. This CDR3 region has 15 residues. The CDR3 sequence is CASSTRQANTGELFF. CDR3 DNA sequence: TGTGCCAGCAGCACGCGACAGGCGAACACCGGGGAGCTGTTTTTT. The full variable domain, completed using reference TRBV9 and TRBJ2-2, is DSGVTQTPKHLITATGQRVTLRCSPRSGDLSVYWYQQSLDQGLQFLIQYYNGEERAKGNILERFSAQQFPDLHSELNLSSLELGDSALYFCASSTRQANTGELFFGEGSRLTVL.

This clone was seen more than once but under ten times. This rearrangement joins TRBV27 to TRBJ2-1; D might be TRBD1 (6 bases). CDR3 length: 14 amino acids. Germline V lookup: CDR1 MNHEY, CDR2 SMNVEV (reference sequence). V dropped 1 base and J dropped 4 bases, with 8 bases sitting between them. CDR3 amino acids: CASSLYREYNEQFF. The CDR3 DNA follows: TGTGCCAGCAGTTTATACAGGGAATACAATGAGCAGTTCTTC.

V gene TRBV29-1 combines with J gene TRBJ1-2; D possibly corresponds to TRBD1 (6 bases). The CDR3 is 15 amino acids. Trimming pared 1 base from V and 8 bases from J, leaving 20 bases between. Germline V gene data show CDR1 as SQVTM and CDR2 as ANQGSEA. DNA for the CDR3: TGCAGCGTTGAAGTCGAGGGGTCAGGGGTGGGAGGCTACACCTTC. Translation: CSVEVEGSGVGGYTF.

The rearrangement links TRBV21-1 to TRBJ1-6. TRBV21-1 is assigned pseudogene status. This CDR3 contains 14 residues. In DNA form, the CDR3 reads TGTGCCAGCAGCAAGCTCGACCGAAATCCACCCCTCCACTTT. Amino acid sequence: CASSKLDRNPPLHF.

The genes are TRBV19 and TRBJ1-1, with D uncertain. Between the trimmed V and J ends, which lost 10 bases and 1 base, there was a span of 10 bases. Germline CDR1 LNHDA, CDR2 SQIVND (reference sequence). This CDR3 contains 12 residues. In DNA, the CDR3 is TGTGCCACCCGATGGGGGAACACTGAAGCTTTCTTT. Translating gives CATRWGNTEAFF.

This clone was observed a single time. This chain connects TRBV6-4 to TRBJ2-5; 7 nucleotides agree with TRBD2. This CDR3 contains 13 residues. In germline, CDR1 is MRHNA, CDR2 SNTAGT. V lost 6 bases, J lost 3 bases, and 4 bases stayed unmatched. The CDR3 reads CASSPTSEETQYF. The CDR3 nucleotides read TGTGCCAGCAGCCCCACTAGCGAAGAGACCCAGTACTTC.

The rearrangement joins TRBV7-6 to TRBJ2-2, with D perhaps TRBD1 (6 bases). The length of the CDR3 is 14 residues. Trimming stripped 5 bases from V and 4 bases from J, with 11 bases between. Germline CDR1 and CDR2: SGHVS and FNYEAQ. The CDR3: CASSPQGGTGELFF. CDR3 DNA sequence: TGTGCCAGCAGCCCCCAAGGGGGCACCGGGGAGCTGTTTTTT.

The chain links TRBV4-1 to TRBJ1-1, with D perhaps matching TRBD1 (5 bases). There are 14 residues in the CDR3. Trimming left V 0 bases short and J 8 bases short, with 13 bases between. Germline CDR1 is MGHRA and CDR2 is YSYEKL. The CDR3 protein is CASSQETGDSEAFF. CDR3 sequence (DNA): TGCGCCAGCAGCCAAGAAACAGGAGATTCCGAAGCTTTCTTT.

This sequence joins TRBV11-2 and TRBJ2-1; either TRBD1 or TRBD2 may fit D (5 bases each). V was clipped by 0 bases and J by 10 bases, with 13 bases between them. Germline CDR1 is SGHAT and CDR2 is FQNNGV. The CDR3 contains 14 residues. CDR3 DNA sequence: TGTGCCAGCAGCTTAGAGGTCGCGTGGGGGGAGCAGTTCTTC. Protein product: CASSLEVAWGEQFF.

This chain uses TRBV6-5 with TRBJ1-3, with D possibly being TRBD1 (5 bases). With 2 bases removed from V and 4 bases from J, the gap between germline ends came to 12 bases. Germline CDR1 MNHEY, CDR2 SVGAGI. The CDR3 runs to 15 residues. The CDR3 sequence: CASSYGDVRGNTIYF. The CDR3 coding sequence is TGTGCCAGCAGTTACGGGGACGTGAGAGGAAACACCATATATTTT.

The chain joins TRBV4-2 to TRBJ2-3, with 12 nucleotides matching TRBD2. The CDR3 runs to 15 residues. Germline V gene data show CDR1 as LGHNA and CDR2 as YNFKEQ. The junction had 2 bases not matched to a gene; V was cut back by 1 base and J by 6 bases. CDR3 loop: CASSQGTSGVDTQYF. The DNA for the CDR3 is TGTGCCAGCAGCCAAGGGACTAGCGGGGTGGATACGCAGTATTTT.

The V call is TRBV28, the J call TRBJ2-7; D unclear. V lost 8 bases and J lost 0, with 17 bases in between. Germline CDR1 reads MDHEN; CDR2 reads SYDVKM. This CDR3 contains 15 residues. CDR3 protein: CASDRARYTSYEQYF. The DNA for the CDR3 is TGTGCCAGCGACCGGGCGCGGTACACCTCCTACGAGCAGTACTTC.

The chain recombines TRBV4-1 with TRBJ1-5, with D hard to call. The CDR3 consists of 20 residues. CDR1 is MGHRA and CDR2 is YSYEKL in the germline V gene. V was clipped by 1 base and J by 0 bases, with 22 bases between them. CDR3: CASSQVAPWEATPSNQPQHF. The CDR3 region has the DNA TGCGCCAGCAGCCAAGTCGCCCCGTGGGAGGCTACCCCTAGCAATCAGCCCCAGCATTTT.

This chain links TRBV19 with TRBJ1-1; D is uncertain. CDR1 is LNHDA and CDR2 is SQIVND in the germline V gene (reference sequence). This CDR3 contains 15 residues. V lost 10 bases and J lost 4, with 22 bases in between. The CDR3 spells CATSPAVGVVTEAFF. Written as DNA, the CDR3 is TGTGCCACTAGCCCGGCGGTGGGTGTAGTCACTGAAGCTTTCTTT.

A single count supports this clone. V is TRBV4-1 and J is TRBJ2-1, with 11 bases fitting TRBD2. The V and J ends lost 0 bases and 8 bases, in that order; junction bases with no gene match: 9. The CDR3 loop spans 17 amino acids. Germline-derived CDR1 and CDR2 are MGHRA and YSYEKL. In DNA form, the CDR3 reads TGCGCCAGCAGCCAAGATCGTCCTAGCGGGGGGCTGGATGAGCAGTTCTTC. It encodes CASSQDRPSGGLDEQFF.

The chain is built from TRBV28 and TRBJ2-5; 8 bases fit TRBD1. Germline trimming cut 4 bases from V and 5 bases from J; bases unmatched to any gene: 6. The CDR3 covers 14 residues. The V gene's germline CDR1 is MDHEN and CDR2 SYDVKM. CDR3: CASSSQGAGETQYF. DNA for the CDR3: TGTGCCAGCAGTTCCCAGGGGGCGGGGGAGACCCAGTACTTC.

The genes are TRBV27 and TRBJ1-2; 10 bases are a match to TRBD1. Looked up from germline, CDR1 is MNHEY and CDR2 is SMNVEV (reference sequence). V gave up 8 bases and J gave up 4 bases; unmatched junction bases: 7. This CDR3 region has 14 residues. The CDR3 spells CASRPTGGFYGYTF. CDR3 DNA sequence: TGTGCCAGCCGCCCGACAGGGGGCTTCTATGGCTACACCTTC.

This rearrangement joins TRBV29-1 to TRBJ2-3; the match to TRBD1 covers 7 bases. The CDR3 consists of 12 residues. Germline V gene sequence: CDR1 SQVTM, CDR2 ANQGSEA. V was pared by 7 bases and J by 3 bases, with 4 bases of the junction left unmatched. CDR3 protein: CSARQGTDTQYF. The CDR3 coding sequence is TGCAGCGCGAGACAGGGTACAGATACGCAGTATTTT.

V and J are TRBV7-2 and TRBJ2-1; D ambiguous. Trimming took off 2 bases at V and 9 bases at J, with 14 bases between the two ends. CDR1 and CDR2 (germline): SGHTA, FQGNSA. This CDR3 has 14 residues. The CDR3 reads CASSLFPQWAEQFF. For the CDR3, the DNA is TGTGCCAGCAGCTTATTCCCGCAGTGGGCTGAGCAGTTCTTC.

The chain is built from TRBV5-6 and TRBJ1-2; D gene unclear. Germline CDR1 and CDR2: SGHDT and YYEEEE. CDR3 length: 14 residues. With 5 bases removed from V and 4 bases from J, the gap between germline ends came to 15 bases. CDR3 region: CASRVIGDSYGYTF. CDR3 DNA: TGTGCCAGCAGGGTAATCGGGGATTCCTATGGCTACACCTTC. The variable domain in full, completed from reference TRBV5-6 and TRBJ1-2, reads DAGVTQSPTHLIKTRGQQVTLRCSPKSGHDTVSWYQQALGQGPQFIFQYYEEEERQRGNFPDRFSGHQFPNYSSELNVNALLLGDSALYLCASRVIGDSYGYTFGSGTRLTVV.

In this sample, this clone turned up once. The gene calls are TRBV19 and TRBJ2-2, with a tentative D call TRBD2 (7 bases). There are 20 residues in the CDR3. The V gene's germline CDR1 is LNHDA and CDR2 SQIVND (reference sequence). Trimming took off 0 bases at V and 4 bases at J, with 24 bases between the two ends. Written as DNA, the CDR3 is TGTGCCAGTAGTATAGATGCATACCCGGGGGGCGCACGGATCACCGGGGAGCTGTTTTTT. Amino acids: CASSIDAYPGGARITGELFF. The full variable domain, in which reference TRBV19 and TRBJ2-2 provide the parts outside the CDR3, is DGGITQSPKYLFRKEGQNVTLSCEQNLNHDAMYWYRQDPGQGLRLIYYSQIVNDFQKGDIAEGYSVSREKKESFPLTVTSAQKNPTAFYLCASSIDAYPGGARITGELFFGEGSRLTVL.

This clone has just a few counts. The chain recombines TRBV7-3 with TRBJ2-7; D gene unclear. The CDR3 spans 14 residues. Germline V gene lookup returns CDR1 SGHTA and CDR2 FQGTGA. V gave up 7 bases and J gave up 7 bases, with 20 bases separating them. The chain's CDR3 is CASNPTAWLGEQYF. In DNA form, the CDR3 reads TGTGCCAGCAACCCGACGGCCTGGTTAGGGGAGCAGTACTTC.

The chain combines TRBV12-5 with TRBJ2-3; D is ambiguous. The germline V and J ends were trimmed by 6 bases and 0 bases, with 13 bases remaining between them. Germline V gene sequence: CDR1 LGHNT, CDR2 FRNRAP. CDR3 length equals 15 residues. CDR3 sequence (DNA): TGTGCTAGTGGCCCCGGAGACCAAAGCACAGATACGCAGTATTTT. As protein: CASGPGDQSTDTQYF. Full variable domain (rest looked up from reference TRBV12-5 and TRBJ2-3): DARVTQTPRHKVTEMGQEVTMRCQPILGHNTVFWYRQTMMQGLELLAYFRNRAPLDDSGMPKDRFSAEMPDATLATLKIQPSEPRDSAVYFCASGPGDQSTDTQYFGPGTRLTVL.

This chain uses TRBV5-4 with TRBJ2-5; no firm D call. Trimming took 1 base from V and 2 from J, leaving 9 bases between them. This CDR3 region has 14 residues. Germline CDR1 and CDR2: SGHNT and YYREEE (reference sequence). Here the CDR3 reads CASSLFTEQETQYF. The CDR3 DNA reads TGTGCCAGCAGCTTGTTTACAGAGCAAGAGACCCAGTACTTC.

This clone has more than one count but fewer than ten. The chain uses TRBV5-1 and TRBJ2-7, with a weak D call TRBD2 (5 bases). The CDR3 has 15 residues. Trimming pared 4 bases from V and 7 bases from J, leaving 21 bases between. Per germline, CDR1 SGHRS and CDR2 YFSETQ. This chain's CDR3 is CASSPRVDGVGEQYF. CDR3 in DNA: TGCGCCAGCAGCCCGAGGGTCGATGGGGTGGGGGAGCAGTACTTC.

The J gene is TRBJ2-7, the V gene TRBV6-6; D is tentatively TRBD1 or TRBD2 (5 bases each). Trimming took 0 bases from V and 3 from J, leaving 12 bases between them. The germline V gene encodes CDR1 MNHNY and CDR2 SVGAGI (reference sequence). This CDR3 has 15 residues. The CDR3 DNA reads as TGTGCCAGCAGTTACTCGAGAGGGACCGGCTACGAGCAGTACTTC. Protein product: CASSYSRGTGYEQYF.

A single count supports this clone. The V call is TRBV5-5, the J call TRBJ1-2, with 9 bases lining up with TRBD1. The ends lost 0 bases at V and 8 bases at J; junction bases unmatched: 2. In germline, CDR1 is SGHKS, CDR2 YYEKEE (reference sequence). This CDR3 is 13 amino acids long. Written as DNA, the CDR3 is TGTGCCAGCAGCTTGGACAGGGGGCTCGGCTACACCTTC. Its protein is CASSLDRGLGYTF. The complete variable domain, with remaining parts taken from reference TRBV5-5 and TRBJ1-2, reads DAGVTQSPTHLIKTRGQQVTLRCSPISGHKSVSWYQQVLGQGPQFIFQYYEKEERGRGNFPDRFSARQFPNYSSELNVNALLLGDSALYLCASSLDRGLGYTFGSGTRLTVV.

The CDR3 DNA sequence: TGTGCCAGCAGCAATTCCCTGGGGGACCGTGGGACGACCTCCTACGAGCAGTACTTC. Its translation: CASSNSLGDRGTTSYEQYF. The V call is TRBV7-9, the J call TRBJ2-7; D may match TRBD1 or TRBD2 (5 bases each). CDR3 length: 19 amino acids. V shed 5 bases and J shed 0 bases, with 26 bases lying between them. The V gene's germline CDR1 is SEHNR and CDR2 FQNEAQ (reference sequence).

This clone appeared a single time. This chain uses TRBV7-9 with TRBJ1-4, with 12 bases that match TRBD1. V was clipped by 5 bases and J by 10 bases; unmatched bases: 8. Per the germline V gene, CDR1 is SEHNR and CDR2 is FQNEAQ (reference sequence). There are 15 residues in the CDR3. CDR3 DNA sequence: TGTGCCAGCAGCCCGGCGGGGACAGGGGGCGGAAAACTGTTTTTT. As protein: CASSPAGTGGGKLFF.